This record covers a single T cell receptor (beta chain). No antigen is known for it. No base-level quality is on record; no much larger clone is a single base apart. The CDR3 regions of human TCRbeta chains were analyzed by immunosequencing. For the original study's pipeline: TCRs in the repertoires were matched against a reference library of SARS-CoV-2-specific TCRs that had been generated with the MIRA antigen-specificity platform. Breadth was defined as the fraction of unique TCRs that were SARS-CoV-2-associated, and depth was defined as the fraction of total T cells that were SARS-CoV-2-associated. Using the MIRA data, each spike-specific TCR was assigned both to the spike region to which the TCR was reactive and to a CD4 or CD8 class. Log10-transformed breadth and depth values were compared by one-way ANOVA with Sidak's multiple comparisons tests. The source is immuneACCESS, and TCRdb retained only in-frame sequences with V and J called. Part of the clones is not carried over; for the studies checked, unresolved V genes explain less than half of this, and the remainder is unexplained. V and J calls and clone size are as listed in that table; D and trimming were resolved from the DNA. A total of some 49,000 clones appear in this sample, 65% to 80% of them only once. The top ten hold roughly 7.2% of the sample.

This entry is derived from a study of T cell responses to AZD1222 COVID-19 vaccine (dated by TCRdb to the early 2020s). The study in broad terms: Because spike-specific TCR depth and breadth did not differ between the two schedules, AZD1222 recipients who got a second dose at roughly 4 weeks were pooled with those who got a second dose at roughly 12 weeks. TCR sequencing was performed for about 250 trial participants, of whom about 200 were given two doses of AZD1222 and around 26 were given two doses of MenACWY control vaccine. Trial participants were enrolled by age into 18-55, 56-69 and 70-plus year subgroups, with 148, 28 and 57 TCR-sequenced participants respectively. Study-level results and caveats: Participants were mostly white British and included more females than males, and it was suggested by the authors that clonal diversity may have been underestimated. Conclusions about previously exposed vaccinees are limited, since just a handful of AZD1222 recipients were seropositive for SARS-CoV-2 at baseline. The vaccine-associated CD4 TCRs covered the entire spike protein, and the dominant responses fell in regions 160-218 and 743-854. After two AZD1222 doses, spike-specific TCR breadth and depth were significantly higher than at day 0 and than in MenACWY recipients. In the small 56-69-year group, the increase in depth fell short of significance, most likely because of low power. Because no samples from the day 14 peak response were available, repertoires could be characterized only after the peak T cell response. Nearly half of unique spike-specific TCRs reportedly recognized epitopes outside regions mutated in the B.1.351 and B.1.1.7 variants.

Explained via the paper, the time point label denotes: baseline before first vaccination. Vaccinee samples were obtained from the UK trials COV001 and COV002, which included a single-blind randomized controlled phase 2/3 trial of AZD1222 (ChAdOx1 nCoV-19) in healthy adults. For TCRbeta chain sequencing, PBMC samples from trial participants were taken at day 0 and at day 28 after the second dose. From the cysteine up to the phenylalanine, the CDR3 has a length of 13 residues. Only the CDR3 part of the read is kept: 39 bases, read in frame from the first base. The germline V gene specifies WSHSY as CDR1 and SAAADI as CDR2. Trimming takes 6 bases from V and 6 bases from J, and the germline ends sit 15 bases apart.

The clonotype comes from an adult in good health. The chain is encoded by TRBV10-2 joined to TRBJ2-7; the D element could tentatively be TRBD1 or TRBD2, as 5 bases agree for each. The sample in question was peripheral blood, obtained on day 0 of AZD1222 vaccination. The DNA is TGCGCCAGCAGCCCCGGGGCACGGGGCGAGCAGTACTTC. This yields the protein CASSPGARGEQYF.